The sequence of this TCR beta chain was determined in a study of blood T cells in healthy people across ages. Combining a sample-barcoded 5' primer with a J-beta primer mix, a second PCR ran for roughly 7 to 12 cycles. TCRdb processed the 5' RACE reads anew with MiXCR; each CDR3 protein has one entry. The table includes 550,000 to 600,000 distinct CDR3 sequences, approximately 30% detected once. This clonotype was seen only a few times. V shed 3 bases and J shed 7 bases, with 22 bases lying between them. The CDR3 has 16 residues. Germline V lookup: CDR1 SGDLS, CDR2 YYNGEE. This rearrangement joins TRBV9 to TRBJ1-1, with D possibly TRBD1 on 5 matching bases. The sequencing sample was made of blood. The source of this sequence is a woman in her seventies in good health. The CDR3, as DNA: TGTGCCAGCAGCGCCCACACCCCTCGGGACGGGGTTGAAGCTTTCTTT. This sequence encodes CASSAHTPRDGVEAFF.